This is a list of T cell receptor beta chains from one sample in a study of blood T cell repertoires in COVID-19. Libraries were prepared by immunoSEQ multiplex PCR; TCRdb keeps only in-frame clonotypes and omits some of them. This repertoire shows about 120,000 clones, around 87% found once; its top ten account for under 4.5%. The specimen was peripheral blood. The receptors were gathered from a woman aged 55-69 years with COVID-19, enrolled during active disease. Each CDR3 is given with its conserved first and last residue. Each record gives: V gene, clone size, J gene, CDR3 protein. Only some rows state a clone size, as once, few, many or a class for expanded clones.

>TRBV5-1|once|TRBJ2-3
CATSVNSGGTQYF
>TRBV30|-|TRBJ1-5
CAWSLRGPQHF
>TRBV7-9|-|TRBJ1-2
CASSLQSGQGDYGYTF
>TRBV7-8|-|TRBJ2-1
CASSLASGWNEQFF
>TRBV5-4|-|TRBJ2-7
CASGKNRGYEQYF
>TRBV29-1|-|TRBJ1-1
CSIWEKGVNTEAFF
>TRBV27|-|TRBJ1-3
CASSLTDSGNTIYF
>TRBV11-3|few|TRBJ1-2
CASSLEGQGTVTF
>TRBV27|-|TRBJ1-5
CASSLMALTSGGTDQPQHF
>TRBV19|-|TRBJ1-4
CASSTQGAANEKLFF
>TRBV29-1|-|TRBJ1-2
CSTMEGAGGYTF
>TRBV6-1|-|TRBJ1-3
CASSEAGQGNTIYF
>TRBV11-2|-|TRBJ2-7
CASSPGERSYEQYF
>TRBV19|-|TRBJ1-1
CASSPDSYNTEAFF
>TRBV4-1|-|TRBJ1-1
CASSQDALVSTEAFF
>TRBV6-2/TRBV6-3|few|TRBJ1-6
CASSYPRTGSYNSPLHF
>TRBV4-2|-|TRBJ2-2
CASSQGSGQGVYTGELFF
>TRBV12-1|-|TRBJ2-1
CASSLCYSASSYNEQFF
>TRBV18|-|TRBJ2-7
CASSPDSSYEQYF
>TRBV4-1|-|TRBJ1-1
CASSLRGLNTEAFF